The 31 T cell receptor beta chains below were found in one sample sequenced in a study of T cells in pancreatic ductal adenocarcinoma. The selected patients with pancreatic ductal adenocarcinoma had surgery but no neoadjuvant therapy. The protocol was immunoSEQ multiplex PCR, while the TCRdb copy is restricted to in-frame clones and leaves out a portion. Of about 30,000 clones listed, roughly 92% are singletons. The sample taken for sequencing was PBMCs. Receptor source: a human donor with pancreatic ductal adenocarcinoma.

The V and J genes are TRBV27 and TRBJ1-2, with no clear D. This CDR3 is built from 13 residues. Germline CDR1 MNHEY, CDR2 SMNVEV (reference sequence). Trimming took 5 bases from V and 0 from J, leaving 7 bases between them. CDR3 bases: TGTGCCAGCAGTACAAGTTCTAACTATGGCTACACCTTC. As protein: CASSTSSNYGYTF.

V is TRBV11-3 and J is TRBJ2-2, with D maybe TRBD2 (7 bases). CDR1 is SGHNT, CDR2 YENEEA, per germline. The V gene lost 7 bases and the J gene lost 2 bases, with 14 bases spanning the gap. The CDR3 loop spans 15 amino acids. DNA for the CDR3: TGTGCCAGCAAGGAGGGGGGGAGTAACACCGGGGAGCTGTTTTTT. Its protein product is CASKEGGSNTGELFF.

V usage is TRBV2 and J usage is TRBJ2-1; D remains ambiguous. The CDR3 runs 16 residues. Trimming cost V 2 bases and J 4 bases, with 15 bases left between them. Germline assignment: CDR1 SNHLY and CDR2 FYNNEI. This CDR3 is CASSEWSPHKYNEQFF. For the CDR3, the DNA is TGTGCCAGCAGTGAATGGAGCCCACACAAGTACAATGAGCAGTTCTTC.

The chain joins TRBV11-3 to TRBJ2-1, with 12 bases that match TRBD2. The CDR3 is 20 residues long. The ends lost 5 bases at V and 4 bases at J; junction bases unmatched: 18. CDR1 and CDR2 from the germline V gene are SGHNT and YENEEA. CDR3 sequence reads: CASSPFSGATSGSGYNEQFF. CDR3 sequence (DNA): TGTGCCAGCAGCCCATTTTCCGGGGCGACTAGCGGGAGTGGGTACAATGAGCAGTTCTTC.

CDR3 region: CASSPGTSGSSEQFF. The CDR3 DNA reads TGTGCCAGCAGCCCAGGGACTAGCGGTTCTAGTGAGCAGTTCTTC. The chain recombines TRBV4-2 with TRBJ2-1; 11 bases match TRBD2. V gave up 4 bases and J gave up 9 bases; unmatched junction bases: 8. Germline lookup yields CDR1 LGHNA and CDR2 YNFKEQ. This CDR3 spans 15 amino acids.

The CDR3 reads CASSYGGTYEQYF. The CDR3 DNA is TGTGCCAGCAGTTACGGAGGAACCTACGAGCAGTACTTC. The chain has TRBV6-6 and TRBJ2-7; a possible D gene is TRBD2 (5 bases). The V and J ends lost 2 bases and 2 bases respectively, with 7 bases between them. CDR3 length equals 13 residues. Germline CDR1 and CDR2: MNHNY and SVGAGI (reference sequence).

A single count supports this clone. The chain is built from TRBV6-1 and TRBJ1-5, with 7 bases that match TRBD1. After removal of 5 bases from V and 4 bases from J, the junction contained 5 bases not matched to a gene. Germline V gene sequence: CDR1 MNHNS, CDR2 SASEGT. CDR3 size: 14 residues. In DNA, the CDR3 is TGTGCCAGCAGTCCGGGGACAGCTAATCAGCCCCAGCATTTT. This codes for CASSPGTANQPQHF.

The chain has TRBV11-3 and TRBJ1-1; 10 bases map to TRBD1. V gave up 1 base and J gave up 6 bases; unmatched junction bases: 8. Germline loops: CDR1 SGHNT, CDR2 YENEEA. The CDR3 covers 16 residues. CDR3 DNA sequence: TGTGCCAGCAGCTTAGCTGGGACAGGGGATTTGTCTGAAGCTTTCTTT. Translated, it gives CASSLAGTGDLSEAFF.

The chain joins TRBV7-9 to TRBJ1-1; D perhaps matches TRBD1 (5 bases). The CDR3 is 18 residues long. CDR1 and CDR2 (germline): SEHNR, FQNEAQ (reference sequence). Deletions cut 0 bases from V and 0 bases from J, with 17 bases between. The CDR3 DNA reads TGTGCCAGCAGCTTAGCGGGGGGTAAGGCTCCAATGAACACTGAAGCTTTCTTT. Translating it yields CASSLAGGKAPMNTEAFF.

This chain joins TRBV6-1 and TRBJ2-6; D remains unclear. Per the germline V gene, CDR1 is MNHNS and CDR2 is SASEGT. Trimming removed 8 bases at V and 0 bases at J, with 8 bases between. CDR3 length: 14 amino acids. The CDR3 sequence is CASRSHSGANVLTF. The CDR3 DNA reads TGTGCCAGCCGGAGCCACTCTGGGGCCAACGTCCTGACTTTC.

This clone occurred a few times. The J gene is TRBJ1-1, the V gene TRBV28; D is undetermined. Trimming took 7 bases from V and 7 from J, leaving 16 bases between them. The CDR3 is 13 amino acids. Germline V CDR1 and CDR2: MDHEN, SYDVKM. CDR3 protein: CASTYQANGEAFF. CDR3 nucleotide sequence: TGTGCCAGCACCTATCAGGCGAACGGTGAAGCTTTCTTT.

The chain employs TRBV9 and TRBJ2-7; unclear D gene. CDR1 is SGDLS, CDR2 YYNGEE, per germline. The CDR3 is 14 residues long. Trimming shortened V by 0 bases and J by 0 bases, and 7 bases separated the two germline ends. In nucleotides, the CDR3 is TGTGCCAGCAGCGTAGAGGTCTACTCCTACGAGCAGTACTTC. This sequence encodes CASSVEVYSYEQYF.

The V gene is TRBV21-1, the J gene TRBJ1-5. TRBV21-1 is noted as a pseudogene. The CDR3 spans 14 residues. The CDR3 DNA reads TGTGCCAGCAGCTCCCCTCCGGGAGGTCAGCCCCAGCATTTT. Encoded protein: CASSSPPGGQPQHF.

CDR3 in DNA: TGTGCCAGCAGTTTAAGAGGAGATGTGTTAATCTACGAGCAGTACTTC. It translates to CASSLRGDVLIYEQYF. The gene calls are TRBV27 and TRBJ2-7; no clear D. This CDR3 comprises 16 residues. Germline V lookup: CDR1 MNHEY, CDR2 SMNVEV (reference sequence). V gave up 2 bases and J gave up 3 bases, with 17 bases separating them.

The J gene is TRBJ1-3, the V gene TRBV27; D remains unclear. Germline V CDR1 and CDR2: MNHEY, SMNVEV (reference sequence). This CDR3 region has 15 residues. V gave up 5 bases and J gave up 4 bases, with 15 bases separating them. CDR3 nucleotides: TGTGCCAGCAGTCCCCTTCCCCTTGGAGGAAACACCATATATTTT. Translation gives CASSPLPLGGNTIYF.

V and J are TRBV28 and TRBJ2-3, with 12 bases lining up with TRBD2. This CDR3 comprises 19 residues. The germline V gene encodes CDR1 MDHEN and CDR2 SYDVKM. V shed 7 bases, J shed 3 bases, and the junction held 17 bases outside the gene matches. CDR3 in DNA: TGTGCCAGCAAAAAAATGATCGGGCTAGCGGGAGGGCCAACAGATACGCAGTATTTT. It encodes CASKKMIGLAGGPTDTQYF.

The V gene is TRBV7-2, the J gene TRBJ2-5; TRBD2 matches 8 bases. Per the germline V gene, CDR1 is SGHTA and CDR2 is FQGNSA. Losses at the gene ends were 1 base for V and 4 bases for J; bases not matched to a gene: 2. The CDR3 is 14 residues long. The DNA of the CDR3 is TGTGCCAGCAGCTTAGGGACTAGCATAGAGACCCAGTACTTC. Protein: CASSLGTSIETQYF.

The chain uses TRBV6-5 and TRBJ2-7, with D unclear. The CDR3 has 13 amino acids. Germline lookup yields CDR1 MNHEY and CDR2 SVGAGI. Trimming shortened V by 2 bases and J by 1 base, and 6 bases separated the two germline ends. The DNA of the CDR3 is TGTGCCAGCAGTTACCGAGGTTCCTACGAGCAGTACTTC. Protein product: CASSYRGSYEQYF.

The CDR3 DNA reads as TGTGCCAGCAGTTTGATGGGCGTAGCGGGAGCTAACAATGAGCAGTTCTTC. Protein sequence: CASSLMGVAGANNEQFF. This rearrangement joins TRBV27 to TRBJ2-1, with 9 bases lining up with TRBD2. With V trimmed by 3 bases and J by 5 bases, 11 bases remained unmatched. This CDR3 is 17 amino acids long. The germline CDR1 and CDR2 sequences are MNHEY and SMNVEV (reference sequence).

The chain is built from TRBV27 and TRBJ2-5, with 8 bases matching TRBD1. J was trimmed by 4 bases and V by 8 bases; bases with no gene match: 21. This CDR3 comprises 18 residues. Germline CDR1 is MNHEY and CDR2 is SMNVEV (reference sequence). Written as DNA, the CDR3 is TGTGCCAGCCATCCGGTGGGCAGGGGGCGCACGGTCGGAGAGACCCAGTACTTC. Translating it yields CASHPVGRGRTVGETQYF.

V gene TRBV2 combines with J gene TRBJ1-1; 8 bases match TRBD1. This CDR3 has 13 amino acids. Per the germline V gene, CDR1 is SNHLY and CDR2 is FYNNEI. The trim removed 11 bases at V and 6 bases at J, leaving 11 bases unmatched. CDR3 coding DNA: TGTGCCGCGAAGCACAGGGGGGTCCCTGAAGCTTTCTTT. It yields the protein CAAKHRGVPEAFF.

The J gene is TRBJ2-3, the V gene TRBV4-1; perhaps D is TRBD1 or TRBD2 (5 bases each). The V gene's germline CDR1 is MGHRA and CDR2 YSYEKL. Trimming pared 2 bases from V and 1 base from J, leaving 13 bases between. The CDR3 runs to 16 residues. The CDR3 DNA reads TGCGCCAGCAGCCAAACCTGGGACCTGCGCACAGATACGCAGTATTTT. Translated, it gives CASSQTWDLRTDTQYF.

The chain carries TRBV7-3 and TRBJ2-1; 14 bases match TRBD2. Germline V gene lookup returns CDR1 SGHTA and CDR2 FQGTGA. The ends lost 3 bases at V and 4 bases at J; junction bases unmatched: 5. The CDR3 totals 17 residues. The chain's CDR3 is CASSLTSGRAGYNEQFF. The DNA of the CDR3 is TGTGCCAGCAGCTTGACTAGCGGGAGGGCAGGATACAATGAGCAGTTCTTC.

This chain connects TRBV5-1 to TRBJ2-6; the D gene could be TRBD1 or TRBD2 (5 bases each). This CDR3 contains 14 residues. Trimming took 6 bases from V and 1 from J, leaving 8 bases between them. Germline lookup yields CDR1 SGHRS and CDR2 YFSETQ. For the CDR3, the DNA is TGCGCCAGCACCTGGGGGTCTGGGGCCAACGTCCTGACTTTC. It codes for CASTWGSGANVLTF.

This chain joins TRBV5-4 and TRBJ2-2; either TRBD1 or TRBD2 may supply D (5 bases each). CDR3 length equals 17 residues. Trimming removed 1 base at V and 4 bases at J, with 17 bases between. The germline gives CDR1 SGHNT, CDR2 YYREEE (reference sequence). CDR3: CASSLNLGTPRTGELFF. CDR3 sequence (DNA): TGTGCCAGCAGCTTGAATCTGGGGACGCCCCGCACCGGGGAGCTGTTTTTT.

The chain employs TRBV13 and TRBJ2-3; D not resolved. Germline CDR1 reads PRHDT; CDR2 reads FYEKMQ (reference sequence). Trimming cost V 5 bases and J 1 base, with 25 bases left between them. The CDR3 totals 19 residues. The CDR3 region is CASSTTPPDTFYGTDTQYF. In DNA, the CDR3 is TGTGCCAGCAGCACCACACCCCCCGACACCTTCTATGGCACAGATACGCAGTATTTT.

The chain links TRBV7-2 to TRBJ1-1, with unresolved D. V dropped 5 bases and J dropped 1 base, with 11 bases sitting between them. Germline CDR1 and CDR2: SGHTA and FQGNSA. This CDR3 comprises 14 residues. CDR3 protein: CASSPGPTNTEAFF. The CDR3, as DNA: TGTGCCAGCAGCCCTGGACCGACGAACACTGAAGCTTTCTTT.

The chain has TRBV7-2 and TRBJ2-1; TRBD2 might be the D (5 bases). Per the germline V gene, CDR1 is SGHTA and CDR2 is FQGNSA. The CDR3 length is 16 residues. V was trimmed by 1 base and J by 6 bases, leaving 16 bases between them. This chain's CDR3 is CASSLVPGMGFNEQFF. In DNA, the CDR3 is TGTGCCAGCAGCTTAGTGCCGGGAATGGGGTTCAATGAGCAGTTCTTC.

V is TRBV5-5 and J is TRBJ2-5; 12 positions agree with TRBD2. This CDR3 comprises 17 residues. After removal of 0 bases from V and 5 bases from J, the junction contained 8 bases not matched to a gene. Germline V gives CDR1 SGHKS, CDR2 YYEKEE (reference sequence). CDR3 in DNA: TGTGCCAGCAGCTTGGGACTAGCGGGAGCGCCAGGGGAGACCCAGTACTTC. This encodes CASSLGLAGAPGETQYF.

The V call is TRBV20-1, the J call TRBJ2-5, with D possibly matching TRBD2 (6 bases). The V gene's germline CDR1 is DFQATT and CDR2 SNEGSKA (reference sequence). This CDR3 region has 11 residues. V lost 5 bases and J 10 bases, leaving 14 bases between the germline ends. The CDR3 nucleotides read TGCAGTGCTCTTAGCGTGGGGGGCCAGTACTTC. Protein product: CSALSVGGQYF.

The J gene is TRBJ2-7, the V gene TRBV5-5; 8 nucleotides match TRBD2. There are 18 residues in the CDR3. From germline, CDR1 is SGHKS and CDR2 YYEKEE (reference sequence). V lost 3 bases and J lost 7; bases outside the gene matches: 21. As DNA, the CDR3 is TGTGCCAGCAGCTCTTCAGGTGCACTAGCGGCCCAGTATGGGGAGCAGTACTTC. It is translated as CASSSSGALAAQYGEQYF.